Below are 3 T cell receptor beta chains sequenced from a single sample in a study of T cells in Graves' hyperthyroidism and ophthalmopathy. Amplified regions were TCR beta CDR3 sequences from RNA transcripts. A first-round RT-PCR of the TCR CDR3 used the HTBI primer set. TCRdb re-called the multiplex PCR reads with MiXCR, one entry per CDR3 protein. This sample yields about 400,000 distinct CDR3 sequences, of which 12% to 15% are seen a single time; 5.3% belongs to the top ten. Sequencing was carried out using blood. Source of these receptors: a woman between 18 and 29 years old with Graves' hyperthyroidism.

Comment on this clonotype: At one boundary the junction diverges from the germline segment, which might be a read error. The gene calls are TRBV28 and TRBJ2-7, with D perhaps TRBD2 (5 bases). Germline loops: CDR1 MDHEN, CDR2 SYDVKM. The CDR3 has 14 residues. The DNA for the CDR3 is TGTGCCAGCAGCTCGGGTTCTAGCTCCTACAAGCAGTACTTC. This translates into CASSSGSSSYKQYF.

Many counts were recorded for this clonotype. V gene TRBV10-3 combines with J gene TRBJ2-5; D is undetermined. With 6 bases removed from V and 3 bases from J, the gap between germline ends came to 8 bases. Germline V gene lookup returns CDR1 ENHRY and CDR2 SYGVKD. The CDR3 contains 12 residues. The CDR3 spells CAISPTEETQYF. The CDR3 nucleotides are TGTGCCATCAGCCCAACTGAAGAGACCCAGTACTTC.

This clonotype was counted between two and nine times. V and J are TRBV28 and TRBJ1-1; D is unclear. Germline assignment: CDR1 MDHEN and CDR2 SYDVKM. Trimming took 1 base from V and 0 from J, leaving 9 bases between them. CDR3 length equals 15 residues. The CDR3 nucleotides are TGTGCCAGCAGTTTATTCGGGGAAGTGAACACTGAAGCTTTCTTT. It specifies CASSLFGEVNTEAFF.